One sample yielded the 14 T cell receptor beta chains listed below, sequenced in a study of early T cells in non-severe SARS-CoV-2 infection. TCRdb passed the 5' RACE reads through MiXCR, listing each CDR3 protein once. The data contain some 73,000 distinct CDR3 sequences, more than 10% of them seen just once; the ten biggest clones take up around 3.6%. The sequenced sample was whole blood. The receptor set was obtained from an adult who was a healthcare worker with PCR-confirmed SARS-CoV-2 infection or an uninfected control (not recorded which).

The genes are TRBV15 and TRBJ1-4; 8 bases agree with TRBD1. Germline-derived CDR1 and CDR2 are LNHNV and YYDKDF (reference sequence). The ends lost 8 bases at V and 7 bases at J; junction bases unmatched: 9. The CDR3 spans 14 residues. The chain's CDR3 is CATVQGARSEKLFF. The CDR3 DNA reads TGTGCCACCGTTCAGGGGGCTCGGAGTGAAAAACTGTTTTTT.

In its sample, this clonotype was seen a few times. The chain carries TRBV20-1 and TRBJ1-1, with 9 bases lining up with TRBD1. This CDR3 spans 14 amino acids. Germline lookup yields CDR1 DFQATT and CDR2 SNEGSKA (reference sequence). The trim removed 3 bases at V and 0 bases at J, leaving 2 bases unmatched. CDR3 protein: CSASRDRVNTEAFF. For the CDR3, the DNA is TGCAGTGCTAGCCGGGACAGGGTGAACACTGAAGCTTTCTTT.

This clonotype was found many times. V gene TRBV7-3 combines with J gene TRBJ1-1; 7 nucleotides agree with TRBD1. This CDR3 comprises 15 residues. The ends lost 3 bases at V and 5 bases at J; junction bases unmatched: 9. Germline V gene sequence: CDR1 SGHTA, CDR2 FQGTGA. CDR3 DNA sequence: TGTGCCAGCAGCTTGGCCAGGGGGGCTGGGACTGAAGCTTTCTTT. Its protein is CASSLARGAGTEAFF.

J is TRBJ2-2 and V is TRBV29-1; no clear D. Per the germline V gene, CDR1 is SQVTM and CDR2 is ANQGSEA. V lost 7 bases and J lost 8, with 17 bases in between. The CDR3 has 13 amino acids. The CDR3 region has the DNA TGCAGCGGGCGCGGAGCTAATTTAGGGGAGCTGTTTTTT. It translates to CSGRGANLGELFF.

This chain joins TRBV30 and TRBJ2-7, with 10 bases that match TRBD2. The ends lost 1 base at V and 0 bases at J; junction bases unmatched: 6. The length of the CDR3 is 16 residues. Germline CDR1 GTSNPN, CDR2 SVGIG (reference sequence). The CDR3 region is CAWSGGLAHSSYEQYF. For the CDR3, the DNA is TGTGCCTGGAGTGGGGGACTAGCGCATAGCTCCTACGAGCAGTACTTC.

The chain links TRBV28 to TRBJ1-2; unclear D gene. Germline V lookup: CDR1 MDHEN, CDR2 SYDVKM. V lost 7 bases to trimming and J lost 3 bases, with 9 bases between them. This CDR3 has 12 residues. The CDR3 protein is CASIGPDYGYTF. CDR3 bases: TGTGCCAGCATTGGACCGGACTATGGCTACACCTTC.

This chain links TRBV5-6 with TRBJ2-7; D is undetermined. Germline V lookup: CDR1 SGHDT, CDR2 YYEEEE. The V and J ends lost 4 bases and 2 bases respectively, with 4 bases between them. The CDR3 consists of 11 residues. CDR3 sequence reads: CASSTAYEQYF. CDR3 sequence (DNA): TGTGCCAGCAGCACCGCCTACGAGCAGTACTTC.

In this sample, this clonotype turned up a few times. The rearrangement joins TRBV6-4 to TRBJ2-1; D remains ambiguous. The CDR3 is 13 amino acids. CDR1 is MRHNA and CDR2 is SNTAGT in the germline V gene. V was pared by 3 bases and J by 7 bases, with 10 bases between. The CDR3 sequence: CASSESTTNEQFF. As DNA, the CDR3 is TGTGCCAGCAGTGAGAGTACGACTAATGAGCAGTTCTTC.

The chain employs TRBV9 and TRBJ2-3, with 12 bases lining up with TRBD2. The germline CDR1 and CDR2 sequences are SGDLS and YYNGEE. V lost 3 bases and J lost 5; bases outside the gene matches: 1. CDR3 length: 14 amino acids. CDR3 coding DNA: TGTGCCAGCAGCGCGGGACTAGCGGGAGATACGCAGTATTTT. Its translation: CASSAGLAGDTQYF.

This chain joins TRBV28 and TRBJ2-1; 8 nucleotides match TRBD2. Germline loops: CDR1 MDHEN, CDR2 SYDVKM. The CDR3 is made up of 16 amino acids. After removal of 3 bases from V and 5 bases from J, the junction contained 9 bases not matched to a gene. The CDR3 coding sequence is TGTGCCAGCAGTTTGTCTAACGGGAGGGCCCACAATGAGCAGTTCTTC. Translating gives CASSLSNGRAHNEQFF.

The chain carries TRBV29-1 and TRBJ2-3; D uncertain. V shed 7 bases and J shed 0 bases, with 5 bases lying between them. Germline loops: CDR1 SQVTM, CDR2 ANQGSEA. There are 11 residues in the CDR3. The CDR3 loop reads CSGSSTDTQYF. CDR3 sequence (DNA): TGCAGCGGAAGTAGCACAGATACGCAGTATTTT.

The chain couples TRBV3-1 to TRBJ2-3; 7 nucleotides align to TRBD2. Germline V gene lookup returns CDR1 LGHDT and CDR2 YNNKEL (reference sequence). The CDR3 contains 16 residues. J gave up 4 bases and V 0 bases, and 7 bases lay outside the gene matches. As DNA, the CDR3 is TGTGCCAGCAGCCAAGATGGCGGGAGAAGAGCAGATACGCAGTATTTT. It translates to CASSQDGGRRADTQYF.

V is TRBV11-2 and J is TRBJ2-2, with 8 bases that match TRBD2. Germline values: CDR1 SGHAT, CDR2 FQNNGV. This CDR3 spans 18 amino acids. After removal of 5 bases from V and 8 bases from J, the junction contained 19 bases not matched to a gene. CDR3: CASSPLLSRTSSWGELFF. The CDR3 nucleotides are TGTGCCAGCAGCCCCCTACTCAGCCGGACTAGCAGTTGGGGGGAGCTGTTTTTT.

This clonotype appeared a few times. The V and J genes are TRBV19 and TRBJ1-5; D remains unclear. V lost 4 bases and J 3 bases, leaving 4 bases between the germline ends. CDR1 and CDR2 (germline): LNHDA, SQIVND (reference sequence). This CDR3 is built from 12 residues. CDR3 protein: CASSTINQPQHF. DNA for the CDR3: TGTGCCAGTAGTACGATCAATCAGCCCCAGCATTTT.